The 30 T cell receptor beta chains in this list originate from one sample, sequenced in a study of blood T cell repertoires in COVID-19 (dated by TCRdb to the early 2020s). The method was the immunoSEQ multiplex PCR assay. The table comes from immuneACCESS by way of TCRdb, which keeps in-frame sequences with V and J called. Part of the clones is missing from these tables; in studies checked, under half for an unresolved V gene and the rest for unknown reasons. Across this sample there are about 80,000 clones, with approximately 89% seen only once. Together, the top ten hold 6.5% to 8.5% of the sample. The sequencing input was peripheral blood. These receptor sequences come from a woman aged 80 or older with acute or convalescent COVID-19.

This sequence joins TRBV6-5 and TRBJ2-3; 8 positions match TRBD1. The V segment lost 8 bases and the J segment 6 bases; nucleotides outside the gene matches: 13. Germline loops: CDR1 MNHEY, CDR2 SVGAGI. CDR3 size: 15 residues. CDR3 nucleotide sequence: TGTGCCAGCCGACGACAGGGGATTCACCCGGATACGCAGTATTTT. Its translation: CASRRQGIHPDTQYF.

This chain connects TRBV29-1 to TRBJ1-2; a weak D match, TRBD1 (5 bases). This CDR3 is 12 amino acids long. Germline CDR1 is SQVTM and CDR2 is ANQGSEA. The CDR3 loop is CSGAEGRYGYTF. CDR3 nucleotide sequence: TGCAGTGGGGCGGAGGGCCGCTATGGCTACACCTTC.

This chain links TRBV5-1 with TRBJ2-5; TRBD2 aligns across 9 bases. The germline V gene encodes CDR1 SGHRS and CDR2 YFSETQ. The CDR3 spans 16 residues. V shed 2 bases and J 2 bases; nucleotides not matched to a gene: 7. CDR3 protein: CASSFSPAGGQETQYF. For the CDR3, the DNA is TGCGCCAGCAGCTTTTCCCCCGCGGGGGGGCAAGAGACCCAGTACTTC.

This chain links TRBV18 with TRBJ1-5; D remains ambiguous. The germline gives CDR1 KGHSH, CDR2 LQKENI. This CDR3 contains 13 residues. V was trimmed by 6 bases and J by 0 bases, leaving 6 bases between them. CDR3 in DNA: TGTGCCAGCTCCCAGGATAGCAATCAGCCCCAGCATTTT. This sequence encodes CASSQDSNQPQHF.

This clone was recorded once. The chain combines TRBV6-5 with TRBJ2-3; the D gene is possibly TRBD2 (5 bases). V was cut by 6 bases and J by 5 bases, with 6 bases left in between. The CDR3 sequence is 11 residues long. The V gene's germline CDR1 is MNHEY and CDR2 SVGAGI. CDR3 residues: CASRTRDTQYF. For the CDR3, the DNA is TGTGCCAGCAGAACTAGAGATACGCAGTATTTT.

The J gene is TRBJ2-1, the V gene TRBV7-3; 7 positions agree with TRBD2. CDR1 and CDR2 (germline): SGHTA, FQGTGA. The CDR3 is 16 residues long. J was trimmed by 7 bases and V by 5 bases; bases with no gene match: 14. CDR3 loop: CASSPDGLAARNEQFF. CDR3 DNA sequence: TGTGCCAGCAGCCCAGACGGGCTAGCGGCGAGAAATGAGCAGTTCTTC.

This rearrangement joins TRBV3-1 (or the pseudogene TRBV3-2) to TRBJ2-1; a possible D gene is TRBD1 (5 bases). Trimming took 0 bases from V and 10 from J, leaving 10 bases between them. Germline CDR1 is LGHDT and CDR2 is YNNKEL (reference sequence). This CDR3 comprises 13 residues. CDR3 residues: CASSQEQVGEQFF. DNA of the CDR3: TGTGCCAGCAGCCAAGAACAGGTAGGGGAGCAGTTCTTC.

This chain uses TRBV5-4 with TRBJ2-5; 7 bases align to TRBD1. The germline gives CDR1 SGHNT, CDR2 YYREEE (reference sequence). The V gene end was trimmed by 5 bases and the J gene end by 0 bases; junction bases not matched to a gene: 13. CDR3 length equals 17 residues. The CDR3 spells CASSPRGLDRYQETQYF. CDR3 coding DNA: TGTGCCAGCAGTCCTAGGGGGCTCGACAGGTACCAAGAGACCCAGTACTTC.

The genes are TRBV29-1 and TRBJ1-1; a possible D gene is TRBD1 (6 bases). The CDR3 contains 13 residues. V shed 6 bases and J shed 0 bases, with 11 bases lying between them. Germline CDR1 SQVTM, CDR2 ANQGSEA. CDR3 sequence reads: CSVRQDMNTEAFF. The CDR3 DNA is TGCAGCGTCCGACAGGACATGAACACTGAAGCTTTCTTT.

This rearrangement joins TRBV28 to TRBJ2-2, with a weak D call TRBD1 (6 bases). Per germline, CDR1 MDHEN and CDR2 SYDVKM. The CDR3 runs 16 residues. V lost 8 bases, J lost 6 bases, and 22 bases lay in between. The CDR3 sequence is CASETGFRSQPGELFF. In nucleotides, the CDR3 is TGTGCCAGCGAAACAGGGTTTCGAAGTCAGCCCGGGGAGCTGTTTTTT.

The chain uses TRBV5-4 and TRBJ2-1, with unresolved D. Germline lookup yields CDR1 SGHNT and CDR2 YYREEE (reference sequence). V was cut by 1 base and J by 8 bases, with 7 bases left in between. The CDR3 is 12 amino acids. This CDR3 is CASSLPFDEQFF. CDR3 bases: TGTGCCAGCAGCTTGCCCTTTGATGAGCAGTTCTTC.

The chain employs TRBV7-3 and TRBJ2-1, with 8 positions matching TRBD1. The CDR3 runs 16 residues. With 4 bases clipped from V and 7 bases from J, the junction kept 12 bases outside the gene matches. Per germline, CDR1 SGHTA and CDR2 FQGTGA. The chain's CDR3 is CASSSKTGGLSNEQFF. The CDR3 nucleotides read TGTGCCAGCAGCTCGAAAACAGGGGGGCTATCGAATGAGCAGTTCTTC.

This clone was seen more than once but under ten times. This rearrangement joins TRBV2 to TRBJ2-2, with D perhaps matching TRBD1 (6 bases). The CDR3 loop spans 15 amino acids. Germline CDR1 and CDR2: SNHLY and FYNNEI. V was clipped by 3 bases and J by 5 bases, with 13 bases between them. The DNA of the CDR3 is TGTGCCAGCAGTGAGCAGGGGCACCTTACCGGGGAGCTGTTTTTT. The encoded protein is CASSEQGHLTGELFF.

The CDR3 coding sequence is TGTGCCAGCAGCTTGGGGGGACCAAACACTGAAGCTTTCTTT. It is translated as CASSLGGPNTEAFF. The gene calls are TRBV7-2 and TRBJ1-1; the D gene is possibly TRBD1 (5 bases). The CDR3 contains 14 residues. V was cut by 3 bases and J by 2 bases, with 10 bases left in between. The germline CDR1 and CDR2 sequences are SGHTA and FQGNSA.

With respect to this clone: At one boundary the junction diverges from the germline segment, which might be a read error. The CDR3 protein is CASSLSRASDTQYF. The CDR3 coding sequence is TGTGCTAGCAGCTTGAGCAGGGCGTCAGATACGCAGTATTTT. V and J are TRBV7-7 and TRBJ2-3; TRBD1 is a possible D gene (5 bases). Germline values: CDR1 SSHAT, CDR2 FNYEAQ (reference sequence). The CDR3 totals 14 residues.

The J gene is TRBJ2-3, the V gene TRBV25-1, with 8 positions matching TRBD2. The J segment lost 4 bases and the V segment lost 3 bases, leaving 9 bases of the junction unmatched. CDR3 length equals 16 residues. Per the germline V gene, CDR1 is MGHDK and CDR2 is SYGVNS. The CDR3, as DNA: TGTGCCAGCAGTGAGCGAGCGGGGGTGGGACCAGATACGCAGTATTTT. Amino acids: CASSERAGVGPDTQYF.

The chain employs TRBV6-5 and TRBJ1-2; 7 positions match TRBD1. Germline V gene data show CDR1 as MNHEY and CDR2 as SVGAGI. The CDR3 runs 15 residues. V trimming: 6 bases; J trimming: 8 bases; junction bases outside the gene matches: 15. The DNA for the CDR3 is TGTGCCAGCAGCTATGATTTAGACAGGGTCGGCGGCTACACCTTC. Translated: CASSYDLDRVGGYTF.

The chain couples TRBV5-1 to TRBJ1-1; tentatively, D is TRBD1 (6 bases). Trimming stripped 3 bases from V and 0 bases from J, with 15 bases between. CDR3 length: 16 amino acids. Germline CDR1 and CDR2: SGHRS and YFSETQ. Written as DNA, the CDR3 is TGCGCCAGCAGCTCTACATCCGGGACATTGAACACTGAAGCTTTCTTT. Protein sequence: CASSSTSGTLNTEAFF. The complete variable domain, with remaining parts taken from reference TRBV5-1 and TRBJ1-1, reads KAGVTQTPRYLIKTRGQQVTLSCSPISGHRSVSWYQQTPGQGLQFLFEYFSETQRNKGNFPGRFSGRQFSNSRSEMNVSTLELGDSALYLCASSSTSGTLNTEAFFGQGTRLTVV.

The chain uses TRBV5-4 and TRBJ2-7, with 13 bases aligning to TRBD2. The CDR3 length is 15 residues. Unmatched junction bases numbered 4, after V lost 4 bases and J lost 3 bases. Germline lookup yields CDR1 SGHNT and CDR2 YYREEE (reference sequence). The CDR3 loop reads CASSRTSGGLYEQYF. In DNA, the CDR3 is TGTGCCAGCAGCCGGACTAGCGGGGGCCTCTACGAGCAGTACTTC.

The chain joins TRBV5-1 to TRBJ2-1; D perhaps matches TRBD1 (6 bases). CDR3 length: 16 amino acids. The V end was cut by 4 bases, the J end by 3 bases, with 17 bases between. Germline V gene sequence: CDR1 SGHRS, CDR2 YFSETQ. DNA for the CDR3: TGCGCCAGCAGCCAGTACCAGGGGTCCGGCTACAATGAGCAGTTCTTC. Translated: CASSQYQGSGYNEQFF.

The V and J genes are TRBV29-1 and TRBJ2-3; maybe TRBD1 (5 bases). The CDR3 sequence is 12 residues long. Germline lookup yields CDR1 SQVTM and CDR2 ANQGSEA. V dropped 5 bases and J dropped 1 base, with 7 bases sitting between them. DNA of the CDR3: TGCAGCGTTTCGACAGGCACAGATACGCAGTATTTT. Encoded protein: CSVSTGTDTQYF.

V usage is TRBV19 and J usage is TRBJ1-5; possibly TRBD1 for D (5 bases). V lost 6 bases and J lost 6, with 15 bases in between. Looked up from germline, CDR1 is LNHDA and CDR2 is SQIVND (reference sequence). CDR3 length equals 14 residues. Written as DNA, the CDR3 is TGTGCCAGTAGCCTCGACAGCTACGGTCAGCCCCAGCATTTT. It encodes CASSLDSYGQPQHF.

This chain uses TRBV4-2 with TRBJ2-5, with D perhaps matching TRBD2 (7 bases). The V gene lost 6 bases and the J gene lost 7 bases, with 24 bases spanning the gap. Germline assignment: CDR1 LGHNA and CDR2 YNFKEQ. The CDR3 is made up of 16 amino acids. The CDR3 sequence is CASSPGGSGTTSTQYF. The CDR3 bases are TGTGCCAGCAGTCCGGGGGGCTCCGGGACCACCTCGACCCAGTACTTC.

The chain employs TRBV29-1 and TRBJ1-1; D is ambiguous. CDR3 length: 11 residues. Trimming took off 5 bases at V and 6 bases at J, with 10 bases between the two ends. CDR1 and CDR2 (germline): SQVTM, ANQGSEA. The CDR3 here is CSVFRSSEAFF. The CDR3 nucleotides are TGCAGCGTTTTTCGGAGCTCTGAAGCTTTCTTT. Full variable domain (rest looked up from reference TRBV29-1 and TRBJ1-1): SAVISQKPSRDICQRGTSLTIQCQVDSQVTMMFWYRQQPGQSLTLIATANQGSEATYESGFVIDKFPISRPNLTFSTLTVSNMSPEDSSIYLCSVFRSSEAFFGQGTRLTVV.

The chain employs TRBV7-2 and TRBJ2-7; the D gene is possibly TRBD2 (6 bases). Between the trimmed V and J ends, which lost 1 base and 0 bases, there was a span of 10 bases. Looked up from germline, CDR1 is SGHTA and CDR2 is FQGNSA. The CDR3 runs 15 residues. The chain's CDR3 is CASSLGGGTSYEQYF. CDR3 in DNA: TGTGCCAGCAGCTTAGGAGGCGGGACCTCCTACGAGCAGTACTTC.

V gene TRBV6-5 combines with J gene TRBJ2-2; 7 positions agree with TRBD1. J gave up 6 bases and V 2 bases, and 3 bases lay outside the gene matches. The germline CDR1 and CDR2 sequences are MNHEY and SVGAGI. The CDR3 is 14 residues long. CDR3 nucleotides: TGTGCCAGCAGTTACAACAGGGGTGCCGGGGAGCTGTTTTTT. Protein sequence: CASSYNRGAGELFF.

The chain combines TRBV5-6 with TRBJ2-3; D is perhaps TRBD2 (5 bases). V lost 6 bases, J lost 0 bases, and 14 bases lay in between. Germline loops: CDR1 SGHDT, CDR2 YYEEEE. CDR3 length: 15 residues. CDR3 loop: CASTLTGSSTDTQYF. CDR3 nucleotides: TGTGCCAGCACCCTCACGGGGAGCAGCACAGATACGCAGTATTTT.

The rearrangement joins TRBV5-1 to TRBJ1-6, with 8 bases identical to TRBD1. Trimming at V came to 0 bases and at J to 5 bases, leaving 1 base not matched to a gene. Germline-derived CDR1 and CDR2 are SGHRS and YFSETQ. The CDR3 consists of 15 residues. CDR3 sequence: CASSLADRDNSPLHF. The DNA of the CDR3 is TGCGCCAGCAGCTTGGCGGACAGGGATAATTCACCCCTCCACTTT.

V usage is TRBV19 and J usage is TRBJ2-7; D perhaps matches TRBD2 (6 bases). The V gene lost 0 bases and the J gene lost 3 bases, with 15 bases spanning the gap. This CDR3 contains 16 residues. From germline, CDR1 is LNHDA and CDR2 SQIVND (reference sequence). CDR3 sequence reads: CASSIDGGSSFYEQYF. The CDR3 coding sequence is TGTGCCAGTAGTATAGATGGGGGGTCGTCCTTCTACGAGCAGTACTTC.

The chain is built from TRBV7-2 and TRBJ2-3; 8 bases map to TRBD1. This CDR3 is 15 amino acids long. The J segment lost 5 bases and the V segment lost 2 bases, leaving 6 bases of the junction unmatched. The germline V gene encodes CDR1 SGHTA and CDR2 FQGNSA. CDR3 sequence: CASSLYGQGGDTQYF. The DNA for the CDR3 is TGTGCCAGCAGCTTATACGGACAGGGAGGAGATACGCAGTATTTT. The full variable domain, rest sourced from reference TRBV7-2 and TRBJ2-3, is GAGVSQSPSNKVTEKGKDVELRCDPISGHTALYWYRQSLGQGLEFLIYFQGNSAPDKSGLPSDRFSAERTGGSVSTLTIQRTQQEDSAVYLCASSLYGQGGDTQYFGPGTRLTVL.